This TCR beta chain was recovered during a study of cytomegalovirus exposure and HLA in healthy donors. 60 Vbeta and 13 Jbeta primers were used in PCR. The repertoire was sequenced with immunoSEQ multiplex PCR; TCRdb's copy has only in-frame clones and lacks some. The table shows 100,000 or so clones, with around 86% occurring only once. Study-level points and caveats: Reportedly, a later analysis found an Asian-associated ancestry cluster had fewer N-insertions than the roughly 630-donor mean.

Note on this clone: Its target is not known.

Input material: PBMCs. The clonotype comes from a man aged 30 to 39 in good health and CMV-seropositive.

CDR3 sequence (DNA): TGTGCCTGGAGTCAGAGAGGACTGCTATCCTACAATGAGCAGTTCTTC. Amino acids: CAWSQRGLLSYNEQFF. The chain is built from TRBV30 and TRBJ2-1; D is perhaps TRBD2 (5 bases). V was shortened by 2 bases and J by 1 base, with 15 bases between the two germline ends. The CDR3 spans 16 residues. The germline V gene encodes CDR1 GTSNPN and CDR2 SVGIG (reference sequence). Drawing the rest from reference TRBV30 and TRBJ2-1, the complete variable domain is SQTIHQWPATLVQPVGSPLSLECTVEGTSNPNLYWYRQAAGRGLQLLFYSVGIGQISSEVPQNLSASRPQDRQFILSSKKLLLSDSGFYLCAWSQRGLLSYNEQFFGPGTRLTVL.